These 27 T cell receptor beta chains were sequenced from one sample in a study of early T cells in non-severe SARS-CoV-2 infection. TCRdb itself ran the 5' RACE reads through MiXCR, one entry per CDR3 protein. The profile covers some 90,000 distinct CDR3 sequences, with more than 13% appearing a single time and 4.5% to 7% taken by the ten largest. Material: whole blood. The receptors derive from an adult who was a healthcare worker with PCR-confirmed SARS-CoV-2 infection or an uninfected control (not recorded which).

This clonotype appeared a few times. The chain joins TRBV6-5 to TRBJ2-5; perhaps TRBD1 as D (5 bases). CDR3 size: 12 residues. Trimming cost V 0 bases and J 7 bases, with 6 bases left between them. Germline values: CDR1 MNHEY, CDR2 SVGAGI. Here the CDR3 reads CASSYSRGTQYF. The CDR3 DNA sequence: TGTGCCAGCAGTTACTCTAGGGGGACCCAGTACTTC.

The chain recombines TRBV12-3 or TRBV12-4 with TRBJ2-5; D not certain. The V gene lost 1 base and the J gene lost 4 bases, with 7 bases spanning the gap. The CDR3 is made up of 13 amino acids. DNA of the CDR3: TGTGCCAGCAGTTTAGGAAGCTCAGAGACCCAGTACTTC. It specifies CASSLGSSETQYF.

The chain carries TRBV20-1 and TRBJ2-3; D is uncertain. The length of the CDR3 is 14 residues. V lost 6 bases to trimming and J lost 3 bases, with 16 bases between them. Germline V lookup: CDR1 DFQATT, CDR2 SNEGSKA (reference sequence). The CDR3, as DNA: TGCAGTGCCTTAGCCCGACTGGAAACAGATACGCAGTATTTT. Translated, it gives CSALARLETDTQYF.

The V call is TRBV5-6, the J call TRBJ2-1, with 11 bases lining up with TRBD2. With 0 bases clipped from V and 7 bases from J, the junction kept 6 bases outside the gene matches. Germline assignment: CDR1 SGHDT and CDR2 YYEEEE. This CDR3 comprises 16 residues. CDR3 protein: CASSLERTSGLNEQFF. The CDR3 region has the DNA TGTGCCAGCAGCTTGGAGAGGACTAGCGGGTTGAATGAGCAGTTCTTC.

This chain connects TRBV20-1 to TRBJ2-3; 9 positions match TRBD1. V dropped 4 bases and J dropped 6; count of bases not matched to a gene: 23. CDR3 length equals 19 residues. Germline V lookup: CDR1 DFQATT, CDR2 SNEGSKA (reference sequence). The CDR3 DNA sequence: TGCAGTGCTACACCGGGACAGGGAGCGAGGAGCAGCCGGGCGGATACGCAGTATTTT. Residues: CSATPGQGARSSRADTQYF.

The chain employs TRBV5-1 and TRBJ2-3; D is unclear. V was pared by 2 bases and J by 1 base, with 8 bases between. CDR3 length: 14 amino acids. From germline, CDR1 is SGHRS and CDR2 YFSETQ. The CDR3 reads CASSFGDRTDTQYF. As DNA, the CDR3 is TGCGCCAGCAGCTTTGGAGACCGCACAGATACGCAGTATTTT.

The genes are TRBV6-5 and TRBJ1-4, with D perhaps TRBD1 (5 bases). CDR3 size: 14 residues. V lost 4 bases, J lost 7 bases, and 13 bases lay in between. In germline, CDR1 is MNHEY, CDR2 SVGAGI. The CDR3 nucleotides read TGTGCCAGCAGTTGCGCGGGGGAACGTGAAAAACTGTTTTTT. As protein: CASSCAGEREKLFF.

This clonotype was seen a few times. The chain recombines TRBV9 with TRBJ2-1; D not resolved. Germline loops: CDR1 SGDLS, CDR2 YYNGEE. The V and J ends lost 0 bases and 4 bases respectively, with 11 bases between them. The CDR3 runs 15 residues. CDR3 coding DNA: TGTGCCAGCAGCGTAGGGCGGCTAACTTACAATGAGCAGTTCTTC. Residues: CASSVGRLTYNEQFF.

This chain joins TRBV5-4 and TRBJ2-1, with D uncertain. In germline, CDR1 is SGHNT, CDR2 YYREEE (reference sequence). CDR3 length equals 16 residues. The V gene lost 0 bases and the J gene lost 7 bases, with 17 bases spanning the gap. CDR3 bases: TGTGCCAGCAGCTTGGAGGGCAGCCTTGTTGCGAATGAGCAGTTCTTC. This sequence encodes CASSLEGSLVANEQFF.

The rearrangement joins TRBV4-1 to TRBJ2-1; the D gene could be TRBD1 or TRBD2 (5 bases each). The CDR3 loop spans 17 amino acids. Trimming left V 3 bases short and J 8 bases short, with 23 bases between. Germline CDR1 reads MGHRA; CDR2 reads YSYEKL. The CDR3 protein is CASSQGVGVAIRDEQFF. Written as DNA, the CDR3 is TGCGCCAGCAGCCAGGGGGTGGGGGTAGCGATTAGGGATGAGCAGTTCTTC.

This clonotype was seen a handful of times. This rearrangement joins TRBV29-1 to TRBJ2-1; perhaps TRBD1 as D (5 bases). The CDR3 is 13 residues long. The ends were cut back, 4 bases at V and 3 bases at J, with 10 bases in the middle. Germline V gives CDR1 SQVTM, CDR2 ANQGSEA. In nucleotides, the CDR3 is TGCAGCGTTGGAGTCAGGGACTACAATGAGCAGTTCTTC. It translates to CSVGVRDYNEQFF.

V is TRBV29-1 and J is TRBJ1-1; 7 positions match TRBD1. Germline CDR1 and CDR2: SQVTM and ANQGSEA. This CDR3 has 14 amino acids. With V trimmed by 7 bases and J by 3 bases, 11 bases remained unmatched. As DNA, the CDR3 is TGCAGCGCCGCCGCCAGGGGGGCTTACACTGAAGCTTTCTTT. Its translation: CSAAARGAYTEAFF.

The V and J genes are TRBV29-1 and TRBJ1-5, with D possibly being TRBD1 (5 bases). The CDR3 totals 14 residues. V shed 4 bases and J shed 2 bases, with 12 bases lying between them. Germline lookup yields CDR1 SQVTM and CDR2 ANQGSEA. The DNA of the CDR3 is TGCAGCGTTGCTGTGGGGACGGGCAATCAGCCCCAGCATTTT. Encoded protein: CSVAVGTGNQPQHF.

This clonotype has a count of ten or more. V and J are TRBV5-6 and TRBJ2-1; D not certain. The CDR3 spans 14 residues. Deletions cut 1 base from V and 5 bases from J, with 10 bases between. Germline assignment: CDR1 SGHDT and CDR2 YYEEEE. The CDR3 bases are TGTGCCAGCAGCTTGCTTCGAACGAACAATGAGCAGTTCTTC. It specifies CASSLLRTNNEQFF.

V usage is TRBV7-3 and J usage is TRBJ2-5; D unclear. V was cut by 5 bases and J by 5 bases, with 21 bases left in between. Looked up from germline, CDR1 is SGHTA and CDR2 is FQGTGA. This CDR3 is built from 16 residues. The CDR3 loop reads CASSLRPLAMGETQYF. In DNA, the CDR3 is TGTGCCAGCAGCCTTCGGCCCCTGGCGATGGGGGAGACCCAGTACTTC.

In its sample, this clonotype was seen many times. CDR3 sequence reads: CASSSETSTDTQYF. DNA of the CDR3: TGTGCCAGTAGTAGCGAGACTAGCACAGATACGCAGTATTTT. This chain connects TRBV19 to TRBJ2-3; D gene ambiguous. V was pared by 4 bases and J by 0 bases, with 8 bases between. The CDR3 sequence is 14 residues long. Germline V gene data show CDR1 as LNHDA and CDR2 as SQIVND (reference sequence).

This clonotype showed up just a few times. V usage is TRBV5-1 and J usage is TRBJ2-3; 8 positions agree with TRBD2. CDR1 and CDR2 (germline): SGHRS, YFSETQ. J was trimmed by 6 bases and V by 5 bases; bases with no gene match: 11. The CDR3 extends over 15 amino acids. The CDR3 bases are TGCGCCAGCAGGGATGGGGGGACTAGGCTGGATACGCAGTATTTT. Residues: CASRDGGTRLDTQYF.

CDR3 bases: TGTGCCAGCAGTGCCGGGGGCAACTATGGCTACACCTTC. It encodes CASSAGGNYGYTF. The chain couples TRBV2 to TRBJ1-2, with a weak D call TRBD1 (6 bases). The V end was cut by 4 bases, the J end by 2 bases, with 8 bases between. Germline CDR1 and CDR2: SNHLY and FYNNEI. The CDR3 runs to 13 residues. The entire variable domain, with the rest obtained from reference TRBV2 and TRBJ1-2, is as follows: EPEVTQTPSHQVTQMGQEVILRCVPISNHLYFYWYRQILGQKVEFLVSFYNNEISEKSEIFDDQFSVERPDGSNFTLKIRSTKLEDSAMYFCASSAGGNYGYTFGSGTRLTVV.

The genes are TRBV7-9 and TRBJ2-7; D remains unclear. From germline, CDR1 is SEHNR and CDR2 FQNEAQ (reference sequence). This CDR3 region has 12 residues. Deletions cut 5 bases from V and 6 bases from J, with 11 bases between. The CDR3 region has the DNA TGTGCCAGCAGCCCCGCAGTCACCGAGCAGTACTTC. It is translated as CASSPAVTEQYF.

In its sample, this clonotype was seen once. CDR3 protein: CASSQTSGSGEQFF. CDR3 nucleotide sequence: TGTGCCAGCAGTCAGACTAGCGGGAGTGGTGAGCAGTTCTTC. The rearrangement uses TRBV6-2 or TRBV6-3 and TRBJ2-1; the match to TRBD2 covers 12 bases. Germline V CDR1 and CDR2: MNHEY, SVGEGT. The CDR3 runs 14 residues. The J segment lost 9 bases and the V segment lost 5 bases, leaving 5 bases of the junction unmatched.

The chain recombines TRBV18 with TRBJ1-5, with no clear D. Germline CDR1 and CDR2: KGHSH and LQKENI. V was pared by 6 bases and J by 4 bases, with 10 bases between. This CDR3 is built from 13 residues. CDR3 residues: CASSDGPNQPQHF. CDR3 nucleotide sequence: TGTGCCAGCTCTGACGGACCGAATCAGCCCCAGCATTTT.

This clonotype was seen a single time. The chain has TRBV7-2 and TRBJ2-2, with a weak D call TRBD1 (5 bases). CDR1 and CDR2 (germline): SGHTA, FQGNSA. The V end was cut by 5 bases, the J end by 7 bases, with 11 bases between. The length of the CDR3 is 13 residues. DNA for the CDR3: TGTGCCAGCAGCCCTCGACAGTTCGGGGAGCTGTTTTTT. Translating it yields CASSPRQFGELFF. Full variable domain (rest looked up from reference TRBV7-2 and TRBJ2-2): GAGVSQSPSNKVTEKGKDVELRCDPISGHTALYWYRQSLGQGLEFLIYFQGNSAPDKSGLPSDRFSAERTGGSVSTLTIQRTQQEDSAVYLCASSPRQFGELFFGEGSRLTVL.

This clonotype appeared many times. The chain links TRBV12-3 or TRBV12-4 to TRBJ2-1; D is ambiguous. This CDR3 contains 15 residues. The V and J ends lost 6 bases and 2 bases respectively, with 14 bases between them. CDR3 in amino acids: CASRMGIVPYNEQFF. CDR3 in DNA: TGTGCCAGCAGGATGGGTATTGTTCCCTACAATGAGCAGTTCTTC.

The gene calls are TRBV24-1 and TRBJ2-5; TRBD1 aligns across 7 bases. CDR1 is KGHDR and CDR2 is SFDVKD in the germline V gene. V trimming: 3 bases; J trimming: 5 bases; junction bases outside the gene matches: 11. There are 16 residues in the CDR3. CDR3 nucleotides: TGTGCCACCAGTGATCGTCAGGGGGTAGGGGTGGAGACCCAGTACTTC. Its protein is CATSDRQGVGVETQYF.

This clonotype was counted only a few times. The chain is built from TRBV29-1 and TRBJ2-7, with 7 bases aligning to TRBD1. After removal of 6 bases from V and 4 bases from J, the junction contained 12 bases not matched to a gene. The CDR3 spans 14 residues. Per the germline V gene, CDR1 is SQVTM and CDR2 is ANQGSEA. The CDR3 nucleotides are TGCAGCGTCGGAGCCGGGACAGCCTTTTACGAGCAGTACTTC. Residues: CSVGAGTAFYEQYF.

The chain employs TRBV6-2 or TRBV6-3 and TRBJ2-2, with 8 bases fitting TRBD1. The germline V gene has CDR1 MNHEY and CDR2 SVGEGT. The CDR3 length is 18 residues. V dropped 0 bases and J dropped 6; count of bases not matched to a gene: 12. Written as DNA, the CDR3 is TGTGCCAGCAGTTACTCGACTTTCGGGACAGGAGGCGCCGGGGAGCTGTTTTTT. It specifies CASSYSTFGTGGAGELFF.

This clonotype was counted between two and nine times. The chain employs TRBV5-1 and TRBJ2-7; D not resolved. The CDR3 loop spans 11 amino acids. Germline CDR1 and CDR2: SGHRS and YFSETQ. Trimming took 5 bases from V and 2 from J, leaving 5 bases between them. The CDR3 DNA follows: TGCGCCAGCAGTACCGCCTACGAGCAGTACTTC. Residues: CASSTAYEQYF. Complete variable domain (other parts from reference TRBV5-1 and TRBJ2-7): KAGVTQTPRYLIKTRGQQVTLSCSPISGHRSVSWYQQTPGQGLQFLFEYFSETQRNKGNFPGRFSGRQFSNSRSEMNVSTLELGDSALYLCASSTAYEQYFGPGTRLTVT.